These 14 T cell receptor beta chains originate from one sample sequenced in a study of technical replicates of blood from a handful of donors. Assay used: immunoSEQ multiplex PCR; TCRdb lists only in-frame clones, some missing. The table has about 74,000 clones, approximately 95% seen once. Sequencing was carried out using T cells isolated from PBMCs. Every receptor here comes from a human donor in good health.

The gene calls are TRBV6-5 and TRBJ1-5; unclear D gene. CDR1 is MNHEY, CDR2 SVGAGI, per germline. This CDR3 has 12 residues. The germline V and J ends were trimmed by 4 bases and 8 bases, with 9 bases remaining between them. CDR3 DNA sequence: TGTGCCAGCAGTTTCCCCGAGGAGCCCCAGCATTTT. Translated, it gives CASSFPEEPQHF.

The chain couples TRBV5-4 to TRBJ2-1, with 10 bases matching TRBD2. V was pared by 2 bases and J by 7 bases, with 12 bases of the junction left unmatched. This CDR3 region has 17 residues. Looked up from germline, CDR1 is SGHNT and CDR2 is YYREEE (reference sequence). The CDR3 bases are TGTGCCAGCAGCTTACCGAGCGGGGGGGCCAGGAGGAATGAGCAGTTCTTC. This gives the protein CASSLPSGGARRNEQFF. The entire variable domain, with the rest obtained from reference TRBV5-4 and TRBJ2-1, is as follows: ETGVTQSPTHLIKTRGQQVTLRCSSQSGHNTVSWYQQALGQGPQFIFQYYREEENGRGNFPPRFSGLQFPNYSSELNVNALELDDSALYLCASSLPSGGARRNEQFFGPGTRLTVL.

This chain connects TRBV5-1 to TRBJ2-7; 10 nucleotides line up with TRBD2. Germline CDR1 SGHRS, CDR2 YFSETQ. The CDR3 is 16 residues long. The V segment lost 1 base and the J segment 6 bases; nucleotides outside the gene matches: 10. Here the CDR3 reads CASSLKWTSGGAEQYF. DNA of the CDR3: TGCGCCAGCAGCTTGAAGTGGACTAGCGGAGGGGCCGAGCAGTACTTC.

The chain recombines TRBV28 with TRBJ2-5; D is perhaps TRBD1 (6 bases). Germline CDR1 and CDR2: MDHEN and SYDVKM. This CDR3 has 14 amino acids. V was shortened by 6 bases and J by 5 bases, with 16 bases between the two germline ends. The DNA for the CDR3 is TGTGCCAGCAGATTTTTGGGGGCGAGGGAGACCCAGTACTTC. Its protein is CASRFLGARETQYF.

Written as DNA, the CDR3 is TGTGCCAGCAGCTTAAGGCGGGTCCAAGAGACCCAGTACTTC. The encoded protein is CASSLRRVQETQYF. The chain is built from TRBV11-2 and TRBJ2-5; tentative D call: TRBD2 (5 bases). The length of the CDR3 is 14 residues. Germline CDR1 is SGHAT and CDR2 is FQNNGV. V shed 2 bases and J shed 1 base, with 8 bases lying between them.

The chain employs TRBV25-1 and TRBJ2-3; TRBD2 agrees at 9 bases. The CDR3 consists of 16 residues. V shed 5 bases and J 0 bases; nucleotides not matched to a gene: 6. The germline V gene has CDR1 MGHDK and CDR2 SYGVNS. CDR3 DNA sequence: TGTGCCAGCAGTCTTACTAGCGGGTTTAGCACAGATACGCAGTATTTT. It yields the protein CASSLTSGFSTDTQYF. The variable domain in full, completed from reference TRBV25-1 and TRBJ2-3, reads EADIYQTPRYLVIGTGKKITLECSQTMGHDKMYWYQQDPGMELHLIHYSYGVNSTEKGDLSSESTVSRIRTEHFPLTLESARPSHTSQYLCASSLTSGFSTDTQYFGPGTRLTVL.

The chain carries TRBV9 and TRBJ2-2, with 9 nucleotides matching TRBD1. Germline V gene lookup returns CDR1 SGDLS and CDR2 YYNGEE. Trimming cost V 3 bases and J 3 bases; bases outside gene matches: 3. The CDR3 is 15 residues long. CDR3 bases: TGTGCCAGCAGCGGACGGGACAGGGACACCGGGGAGCTGTTTTTT. As protein: CASSGRDRDTGELFF.

The J gene is TRBJ2-7, the V gene TRBV15; 9 positions match TRBD2. The CDR3 is made up of 15 amino acids. Germline CDR1 and CDR2: LNHNV and YYDKDF (reference sequence). J lost 4 bases, V lost 1 base, and 5 bases had no gene match. This CDR3 is CATSRASGGQYEQYF. The CDR3 coding sequence is TGTGCCACCAGCAGAGCGAGCGGGGGGCAGTACGAGCAGTACTTC.

CDR3 DNA sequence: TGTGCCAGCAGTTTTATCCTCGGGATAGGGGACAGGGCCTACGAGCAGTACTTC. Translated, it gives CASSFILGIGDRAYEQYF. The V gene is TRBV28, the J gene TRBJ2-7; 9 nucleotides line up with TRBD1. The CDR3 has 18 amino acids. Germline CDR1 MDHEN, CDR2 SYDVKM. V was clipped by 3 bases and J by 2 bases; unmatched bases: 14.

This rearrangement joins TRBV5-1 to TRBJ1-1; 9 nucleotides agree with TRBD1. Losses at the gene ends were 3 bases for V and 8 bases for J; bases not matched to a gene: 8. Germline CDR1 and CDR2: SGHRS and YFSETQ. This CDR3 is built from 14 residues. For the CDR3, the DNA is TGCGCCAGCAGCTCTGGGACAGGGATCGTGGAAGCTTTCTTT. Translating it yields CASSSGTGIVEAFF.

The V gene is TRBV9, the J gene TRBJ2-2; maybe TRBD2 (6 bases). CDR1 and CDR2 from the germline V gene are SGDLS and YYNGEE. Trimming took off 3 bases at V and 1 base at J, with 13 bases between the two ends. The CDR3 runs 16 residues. The DNA of the CDR3 is TGTGCCAGCAGCGAGGGGATTAGCGGGAACACCGGGGAGCTGTTTTTT. Encoded protein: CASSEGISGNTGELFF.

This sequence joins TRBV6-1 and TRBJ2-1; TRBD2 matches 9 bases. This CDR3 spans 17 amino acids. The V gene's germline CDR1 is MNHNS and CDR2 SASEGT. Trimming took 1 base from V and 4 from J; bases not matched to a gene: 8. The CDR3: CASSEELAGALYNEQFF. CDR3 DNA: TGTGCCAGCAGTGAAGAACTAGCGGGTGCTCTTTACAATGAGCAGTTCTTC.

This sequence joins TRBV28 and TRBJ1-2; 8 bases are a match to TRBD1. The V and J ends lost 1 base and 2 bases, in that order; junction bases with no gene match: 0. Germline V gives CDR1 MDHEN, CDR2 SYDVKM. CDR3 length equals 14 residues. The CDR3 protein is CASSLSGGNYGYTF. The CDR3, as DNA: TGTGCCAGCAGTTTATCAGGGGGCAACTATGGCTACACCTTC.

The chain has TRBV5-1 and TRBJ1-2; no firm D call. Germline V CDR1 and CDR2: SGHRS, YFSETQ. V dropped 0 bases and J dropped 9 bases, with 9 bases sitting between them. The CDR3 length is 12 residues. CDR3 region: CASSLEGESYTF. CDR3 bases: TGCGCCAGCAGCTTGGAAGGAGAAAGCTACACCTTC.